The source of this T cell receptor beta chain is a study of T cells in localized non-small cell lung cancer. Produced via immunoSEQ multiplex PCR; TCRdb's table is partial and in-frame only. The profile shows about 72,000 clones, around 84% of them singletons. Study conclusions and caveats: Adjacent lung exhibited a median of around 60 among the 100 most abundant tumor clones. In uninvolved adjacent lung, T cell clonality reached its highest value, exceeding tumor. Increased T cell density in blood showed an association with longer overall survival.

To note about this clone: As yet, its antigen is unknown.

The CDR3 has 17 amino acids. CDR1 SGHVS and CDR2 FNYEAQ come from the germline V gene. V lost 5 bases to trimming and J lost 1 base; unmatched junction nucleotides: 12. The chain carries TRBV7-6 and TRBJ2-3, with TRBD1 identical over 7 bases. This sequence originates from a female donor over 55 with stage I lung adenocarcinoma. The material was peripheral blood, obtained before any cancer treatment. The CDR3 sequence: CASSPARGQIGTDTQYF. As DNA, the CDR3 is TGTGCCAGCAGCCCAGCTCGGGGACAGATCGGCACAGATACGCAGTATTTT.